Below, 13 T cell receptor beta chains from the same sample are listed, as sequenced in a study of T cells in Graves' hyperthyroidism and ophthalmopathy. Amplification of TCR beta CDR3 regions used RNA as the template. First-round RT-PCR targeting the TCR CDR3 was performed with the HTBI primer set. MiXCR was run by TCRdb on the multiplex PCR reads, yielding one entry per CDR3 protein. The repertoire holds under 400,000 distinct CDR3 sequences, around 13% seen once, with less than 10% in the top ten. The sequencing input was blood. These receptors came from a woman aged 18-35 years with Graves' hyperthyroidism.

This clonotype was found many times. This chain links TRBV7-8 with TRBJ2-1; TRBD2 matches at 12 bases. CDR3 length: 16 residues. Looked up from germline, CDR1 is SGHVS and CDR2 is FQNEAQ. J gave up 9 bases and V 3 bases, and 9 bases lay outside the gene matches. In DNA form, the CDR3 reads TGTGCCAGCAGCTTCGGACTAGCGGGAACGGACGGTGAGCAGTTCTTC. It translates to CASSFGLAGTDGEQFF.

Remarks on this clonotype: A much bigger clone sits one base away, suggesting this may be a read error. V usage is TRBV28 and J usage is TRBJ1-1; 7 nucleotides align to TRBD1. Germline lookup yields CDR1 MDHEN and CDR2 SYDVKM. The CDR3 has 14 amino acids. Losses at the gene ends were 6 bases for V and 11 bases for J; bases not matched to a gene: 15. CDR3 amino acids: CASSHQGGLRTAFF. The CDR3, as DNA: TGTGCCAGCAGCCATCAGGGGGGGCTCAGAACGGCTTTCTTT.

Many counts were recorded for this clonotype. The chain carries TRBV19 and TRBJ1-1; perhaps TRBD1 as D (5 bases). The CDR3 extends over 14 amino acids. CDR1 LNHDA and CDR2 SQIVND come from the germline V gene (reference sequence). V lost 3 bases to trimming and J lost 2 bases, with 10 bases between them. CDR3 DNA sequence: TGTGCCAGTAGTATGGGGACGTCCAACACTGAAGCTTTCTTT. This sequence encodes CASSMGTSNTEAFF.

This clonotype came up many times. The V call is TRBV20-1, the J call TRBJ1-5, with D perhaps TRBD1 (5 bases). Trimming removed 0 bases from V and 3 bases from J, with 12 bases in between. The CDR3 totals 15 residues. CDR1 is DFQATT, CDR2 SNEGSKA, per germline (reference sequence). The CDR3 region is CSAREWRGVNQPQHF. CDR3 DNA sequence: TGCAGTGCTAGAGAATGGAGGGGAGTCAATCAGCCCCAGCATTTT.

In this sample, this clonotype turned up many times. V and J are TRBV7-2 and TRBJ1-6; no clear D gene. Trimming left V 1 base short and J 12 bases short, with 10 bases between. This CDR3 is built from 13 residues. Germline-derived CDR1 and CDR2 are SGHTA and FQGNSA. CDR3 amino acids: CASSLVGPGPLHF. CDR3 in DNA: TGTGCCAGCAGCTTAGTGGGTCCCGGACCCCTCCACTTT.

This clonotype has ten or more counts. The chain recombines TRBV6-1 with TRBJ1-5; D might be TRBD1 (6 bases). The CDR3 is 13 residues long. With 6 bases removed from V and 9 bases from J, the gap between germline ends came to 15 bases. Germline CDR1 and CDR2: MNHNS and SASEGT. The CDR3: CASSLQGPWPQHF. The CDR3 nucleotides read TGTGCCAGCAGCTTACAGGGTCCGTGGCCCCAGCATTTT.

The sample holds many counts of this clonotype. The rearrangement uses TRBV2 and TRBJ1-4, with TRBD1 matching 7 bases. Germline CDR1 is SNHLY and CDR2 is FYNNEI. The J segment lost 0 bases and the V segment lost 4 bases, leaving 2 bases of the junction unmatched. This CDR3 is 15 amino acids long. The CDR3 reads CASSVQGSTNEKLFF. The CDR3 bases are TGTGCCAGCAGTGTACAGGGGTCAACTAATGAAAAACTGTTTTTT.

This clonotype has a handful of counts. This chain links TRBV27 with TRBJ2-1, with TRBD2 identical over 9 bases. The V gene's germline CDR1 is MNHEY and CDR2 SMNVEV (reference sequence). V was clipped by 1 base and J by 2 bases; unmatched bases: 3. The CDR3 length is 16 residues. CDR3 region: CASSLLAGAPYNEQFF. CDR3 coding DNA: TGTGCCAGCAGTTTATTAGCGGGGGCCCCCTACAATGAGCAGTTCTTC.

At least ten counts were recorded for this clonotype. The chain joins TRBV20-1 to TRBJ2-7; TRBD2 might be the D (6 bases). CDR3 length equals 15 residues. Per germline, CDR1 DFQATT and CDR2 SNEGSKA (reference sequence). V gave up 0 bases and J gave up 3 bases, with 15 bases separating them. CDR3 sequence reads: CSARDPRGMDYEQYF. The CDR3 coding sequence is TGCAGTGCTAGAGATCCGCGCGGGATGGACTACGAGCAGTACTTC.

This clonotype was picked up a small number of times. DNA for the CDR3: TGCGCCAGCAGCCAAGAACCCTCCAGCGGGAACACCGGGGAGCTGTTTTTT. This translates into CASSQEPSSGNTGELFF. The gene calls are TRBV4-3 and TRBJ2-2, with D maybe TRBD2 (5 bases). V was cut by 0 bases and J by 1 base, with 12 bases left in between. The CDR3 extends over 17 amino acids. The germline V gene encodes CDR1 LGHNA and CDR2 YSLEER.

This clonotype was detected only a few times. CDR3 region: CASIYQGQSGANVLTF. The CDR3 DNA is TGTGCCAGCATTTATCAAGGCCAATCTGGGGCCAACGTCCTGACTTTC. The rearrangement joins TRBV27 to TRBJ2-6, with D unresolved. The CDR3 has 16 residues. V was clipped by 7 bases and J by 1 base, with 14 bases between them. Looked up from germline, CDR1 is MNHEY and CDR2 is SMNVEV (reference sequence).

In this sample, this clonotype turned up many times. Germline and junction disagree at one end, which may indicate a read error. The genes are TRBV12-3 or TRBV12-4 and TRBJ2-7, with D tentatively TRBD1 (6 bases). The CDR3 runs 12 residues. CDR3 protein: CGSSSPQGEQYF. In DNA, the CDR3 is TGTGGCAGCAGCAGCCCCCAGGGGGAGCAGTACTTC.

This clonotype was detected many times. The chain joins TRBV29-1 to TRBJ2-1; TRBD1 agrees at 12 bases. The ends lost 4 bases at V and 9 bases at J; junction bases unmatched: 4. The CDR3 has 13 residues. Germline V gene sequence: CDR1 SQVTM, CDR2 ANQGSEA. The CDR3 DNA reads TGCAGCGTTGTGGGACAGGGGGCAAGTGAGCAGTTCTTC. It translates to CSVVGQGASEQFF.